This T cell receptor beta chain was sequenced in a study of blood T cell repertoires in COVID-19. Germline V gene sequence: CDR1 MNHEY, CDR2 SVGEGT. The length of the CDR3 is 14 residues. V lost 6 bases, J lost 10 bases, and 12 bases stayed unmatched. Using immunoSEQ multiplex PCR, the repertoire was profiled, and TCRdb retains in-frame clones only, with some absent. The sample carries approximately 41,000 clones, roughly 89% recorded once. The V gene is TRBV6-2 or TRBV6-3, the J gene TRBJ2-1; 7 bases fit TRBD1. The sequence was collected from a man aged 50-60 years with active COVID-19. Sample: peripheral blood. CDR3 region: CASSHDPTGNEQFF. CDR3 bases: TGTGCCAGCAGCCACGATCCGACAGGGAACGAGCAGTTCTTC.